Listed below are T cell receptor beta chains from one sample, sequenced in a study of graft-versus-host responses after intestinal transplantation. These receptors have no known antigen. Clones were sequenced by immunoSEQ multiplex PCR, and TCRdb holds only the in-frame ones, with some missing. The sample has roughly 25,000 clones; approximately 78% are singletons. Sample: unstimulated CD8+ T cells sorted from spleen or lymph node cells, taken before transplant. Receptors originate from a human donor who was the organ donor for an intestinal transplant. Each CDR3 is given with its conserved first and last residue. The order of the fields is D gene, CDR3 length, V gene, J gene, clone size, CDR3 DNA, CDR3 protein. A D gene is named only where the DNA matches it firmly. Some rows mark clone size as missing; the rest say once, few, many or name a class of expanded clone.

d_gene: .; len: 15; v_gene: TRBV6-5; j_gene: TRBJ2-7; abundance: .; CDR3nt: TGTGCCAGCAGTTACTCGAGGGGACTTAAATACGAGCAGTACTTC; CDR3aa: CASSYSRGLKYEQYF
d_gene: TRBD1; len: 17; v_gene: TRBV2; j_gene: TRBJ1-6; abundance: .; CDR3nt: TGTGCCAGCAGCCCGGGACAGGGGAGCTCCTATAATTCACCCCTCCACTTT; CDR3aa: CASSPGQGSSYNSPLHF
d_gene: TRBD1; len: 12; v_gene: TRBV6-1; j_gene: TRBJ1-2; abundance: .; CDR3nt: TGTGCCAGCAGACGAACAGGGGTTGGCTACACCTTC; CDR3aa: CASRRTGVGYTF
d_gene: .; len: 18; v_gene: TRBV7-5; j_gene: TRBJ2-6; abundance: once; CDR3nt: TGTGTCAGAAGCTTAATAGGGACAGGCTTCTCTGGGGCCAACGTCCTGACTTTC; CDR3aa: CVRSLIGTGFSGANVLTF
d_gene: .; len: 11; v_gene: TRBV19; j_gene: TRBJ1-3; abundance: .; CDR3nt: TGTGCCAGTAACTCTGGAAACACCATATATTTT; CDR3aa: CASNSGNTIYF
d_gene: .; len: 15; v_gene: TRBV7-6; j_gene: TRBJ2-7; abundance: .; CDR3nt: TGTGCCAGCAGCTTTAGTACGGGGGCCGACTACGAGCAGTACTTC; CDR3aa: CASSFSTGADYEQYF
d_gene: TRBD2; len: 16; v_gene: TRBV7-9; j_gene: TRBJ2-5; abundance: .; CDR3nt: TGTGCCAGCAGCTTCGGGACTAGCGGGACTCAAGAGACCCAGTACTTC; CDR3aa: CASSFGTSGTQETQYF
d_gene: .; len: 12; v_gene: TRBV13; j_gene: TRBJ2-1; abundance: .; CDR3nt: TGTGCCAGCAGCTTACCCAACAATGAGCAGTTCTTC; CDR3aa: CASSLPNNEQFF
d_gene: TRBD2; len: 15; v_gene: TRBV5-1; j_gene: TRBJ2-3; abundance: .; CDR3nt: TGCGCCAGCAGCCAAGAGCGGGGCGGCACAGATACGCAGTATTTT; CDR3aa: CASSQERGGTDTQYF
d_gene: .; len: 13; v_gene: TRBV7-9; j_gene: TRBJ1-2; abundance: .; CDR3nt: TGTGCCAGCACCTCGGACGGTAACTATGGCTACACCTTC; CDR3aa: CASTSDGNYGYTF